Each of the 24 T cell receptor beta chains below was sequenced from the same sample in a study of T cells in Graves' hyperthyroidism and ophthalmopathy. Amplification of TCR beta CDR3 regions used RNA as the template. TCR CDR3 regions were first amplified by RT-PCR with HTBI primers. TCRdb recomputed calls from the multiplex PCR reads with MiXCR, one row per CDR3 protein. Counted here are around 700,000 distinct CDR3 sequences, 30% to 40% occurring once; the ten biggest clones make up roughly 30%. The specimen was blood. All receptors come from a woman aged 40 to 55 with Graves' hyperthyroidism.

This chain connects TRBV29-1 to TRBJ2-7, with TRBD2 identical over 8 bases. Per germline, CDR1 SQVTM and CDR2 ANQGSEA. The J segment lost 6 bases and the V segment lost 0 bases, leaving 4 bases of the junction unmatched. The CDR3 runs 13 residues. CDR3 sequence reads: CSVEDRGGGEQYF. The DNA of the CDR3 is TGCAGCGTTGAAGATCGGGGGGGAGGCGAGCAGTACTTC.

This rearrangement joins TRBV20-1 to TRBJ2-5, with 10 bases matching TRBD1. The DNA end favors TRBJ2-1, so the J call may be wrong. CDR1 and CDR2 (germline): DFQATT, SNEGSKA (reference sequence). The CDR3 runs to 15 residues. CDR3 residues: CSAREGTGVYNEQFF. CDR3 nucleotide sequence: TGCAGTGCTAGAGAAGGGACAGGGGTTTACAATGAGCAGTTCTTC.

This clonotype was detected once. The chain is built from TRBV20-1 and TRBJ2-7; TRBD2 aligns across 9 bases. With V trimmed by 1 base and J by 2 bases, 9 bases remained unmatched. This CDR3 comprises 16 residues. CDR1 is DFQATT and CDR2 is SNEGSKA in the germline V gene (reference sequence). The CDR3 DNA is TGCAGTGCTAGAGCGGGCAGTCTAGCGGGGCCCTACGAGCAGTACTTC. Protein product: CSARAGSLAGPYEQYF.

This clonotype was detected many times. The rearrangement uses TRBV7-2 and TRBJ1-6, with D uncertain. CDR1 SGHTA and CDR2 FQGNSA come from the germline V gene. CDR3 length equals 14 residues. Trimming took off 3 bases at V and 9 bases at J, with 12 bases between the two ends. The CDR3 DNA reads as TGTGCCAGCAGCTTGGCAGTAGGTTCTTCACCCCTCCACTTT. Protein sequence: CASSLAVGSSPLHF.

The chain recombines TRBV5-5 with TRBJ2-5; the match to TRBD1 covers 10 bases. There are 14 residues in the CDR3. Germline loops: CDR1 SGHKS, CDR2 YYEKEE (reference sequence). The ends lost 4 bases at V and 5 bases at J; junction bases unmatched: 5. For the CDR3, the DNA is TGTGCCAGCAGCGGGACAGGGGAGCGGGAGACCCAGTACTTC. Translating gives CASSGTGERETQYF. Combining the CDR3 with reference TRBV5-5 and TRBJ2-5 gives the whole variable domain DAGVTQSPTHLIKTRGQQVTLRCSPISGHKSVSWYQQVLGQGPQFIFQYYEKEERGRGNFPDRFSARQFPNYSSELNVNALLLGDSALYLCASSGTGERETQYFGPGTRLLVL.

Note on this clonotype: This may come from a read error, since a much larger clone is one base off. The V gene is TRBV5-1, the J gene TRBJ2-5, with D uncertain. The CDR3 spans 13 residues. The V end lost 4 bases, the J end lost 2 bases, and 9 bases lay between the germline ends. From germline, CDR1 is SGHRS and CDR2 YFSETQ. DNA for the CDR3: TGCGCCAGCAGCCCAGGAAAACAAGAGACCCAGTACTTC. Residues: CASSPGKQETQYF.

V gene TRBV24-1 combines with J gene TRBJ2-3, with 10 bases matching TRBD1. Germline CDR1 KGHDR, CDR2 SFDVKD. Trimming at V came to 5 bases and at J to 10 bases, leaving 17 bases not matched to a gene. The CDR3 consists of 17 residues. The CDR3 loop reads CATSGHGTGEAQIPQYF. Here the CDR3 DNA reads TGTGCCACCAGTGGACACGGGACAGGGGAGGCACAGATCCCGCAGTATTTT.

V gene TRBV19 combines with J gene TRBJ2-7; 11 bases agree with TRBD2. In germline, CDR1 is LNHDA, CDR2 SQIVND (reference sequence). V trimming: 3 bases; J trimming: 7 bases; junction bases outside the gene matches: 11. The CDR3 is 16 amino acids. In DNA, the CDR3 is TGTGCCAGTAGTATGGGGGTAGCGGGAGGGTTAAATGAGCAGTACTTC. Its protein product is CASSMGVAGGLNEQYF. The variable domain in full, completed from reference TRBV19 and TRBJ2-7, reads DGGITQSPKYLFRKEGQNVTLSCEQNLNHDAMYWYRQDPGQGLRLIYYSQIVNDFQKGDIAEGYSVSREKKESFPLTVTSAQKNPTAFYLCASSMGVAGGLNEQYFGPGTRLTVT.

The J gene is TRBJ2-7, the V gene TRBV7-6, with 7 bases that match TRBD2. J lost 1 base, V lost 5 bases, and 20 bases had no gene match. CDR3 length equals 19 residues. Germline V CDR1 and CDR2: SGHVS, FNYEAQ. The CDR3: CASSQDLTSRDPPSYEQYF. CDR3 DNA sequence: TGTGCCAGCAGCCAAGACTTGACTAGCAGGGACCCACCTTCCTACGAGCAGTACTTC.

This clonotype showed up many times. The rearrangement joins TRBV20-1 to TRBJ2-5; TRBD1 aligns across 8 bases. Germline-derived CDR1 and CDR2 are DFQATT and SNEGSKA (reference sequence). The CDR3 is 14 amino acids. Germline trimming cut 0 bases from V and 3 bases from J; bases unmatched to any gene: 3. The CDR3 nucleotides are TGCAGTGCTAGAGACGGACAGGGAGAAGAGACCCAGTACTTC. It is translated as CSARDGQGEETQYF.

This chain uses TRBV6-5 with TRBJ1-1; D is possibly TRBD1 (5 bases). The CDR3 is 15 residues long. CDR1 MNHEY and CDR2 SVGAGI come from the germline V gene. The V gene lost 2 bases and the J gene lost 1 base, with 11 bases spanning the gap. CDR3 sequence reads: CASSYVRRGNTEAFF. For the CDR3, the DNA is TGTGCCAGCAGTTACGTGAGGAGGGGGAACACTGAAGCTTTCTTT.

The rearrangement uses TRBV7-2 and TRBJ2-5; 10 bases align to TRBD2. This CDR3 spans 19 amino acids. The germline gives CDR1 SGHTA, CDR2 FQGNSA. J gave up 1 base and V 3 bases, and 14 bases lay outside the gene matches. The CDR3 bases are TGTGCCAGCAGCTTCGATTGGGTAGCGGGGGGACTTTTCCAAGAGACCCAGTACTTC. This gives the protein CASSFDWVAGGLFQETQYF.

This clonotype occurred many times. At one end the junction does not follow the germline gene, possibly because of a read error. The chain uses TRBV7-7 and TRBJ2-7, with 7 bases fitting TRBD2. Germline CDR1 SSHAT, CDR2 FNYEAQ (reference sequence). This CDR3 is built from 14 residues. CDR3 nucleotide sequence: TGTGCTAGCAGCCGTACTAGCGACTCCTACGAGCAGTACTTC. It codes for CASSRTSDSYEQYF.

There are many counts of this clonotype. The chain couples TRBV20-1 to TRBJ1-2; 8 bases line up with TRBD1. The CDR3 is made up of 15 amino acids. The V gene's germline CDR1 is DFQATT and CDR2 SNEGSKA (reference sequence). V was clipped by 0 bases and J by 4 bases; unmatched bases: 7. In DNA form, the CDR3 reads TGCAGTGCTAGAGACCAGGGGGCGACTAGCTATGGCTACACCTTC. Its translation is CSARDQGATSYGYTF.

The chain couples TRBV2 to TRBJ1-4; TRBD1 is a possible D gene (5 bases). Looked up from germline, CDR1 is SNHLY and CDR2 is FYNNEI. This CDR3 contains 16 residues. Trimming took off 5 bases at V and 8 bases at J, with 21 bases between the two ends. The chain's CDR3 is CASSYSSNGAGEKLFF. The CDR3 DNA follows: TGTGCCAGCAGTTACTCGAGTAATGGGGCGGGAGAAAAACTGTTTTTT.

This clonotype was seen ten or more times. The junction departs from germline at one end; a sequencing error may be responsible. V usage is TRBV2 and J usage is TRBJ2-7; TRBD2 matches at 10 bases. CDR3 length equals 14 residues. Per the germline V gene, CDR1 is SNHLY and CDR2 is FYNNEI. CDR3 DNA: TGTGCCAACAGTGGACTAGCGGAAGCCTACGAGCAGTACTTC. It translates to CANSGLAEAYEQYF.

The V gene is TRBV7-6, the J gene TRBJ1-5; D might be TRBD1 (5 bases). Deletions cut 5 bases from V and 2 bases from J, with 13 bases between. This CDR3 is 15 amino acids long. The V gene's germline CDR1 is SGHVS and CDR2 FNYEAQ. CDR3: CASSLTLGGNQPQHF. The CDR3 DNA follows: TGTGCCAGCAGCCTTACATTGGGGGGCAATCAGCCCCAGCATTTT.

The genes are TRBV11-1 and TRBJ1-1; D is possibly TRBD1 (5 bases). Germline lookup yields CDR1 SGHAT and CDR2 FQDESV (reference sequence). V lost 5 bases and J lost 1, with 11 bases in between. The CDR3 extends over 14 amino acids. DNA for the CDR3: TGTGCCAGCAGCCGACGGGGCCCGAACACTGAAGCTTTCTTT. This encodes CASSRRGPNTEAFF.

A note on this clonotype: Likely a read error: the CDR3 ends without its conserved phenylalanine or tryptophan. The rearrangement joins TRBV5-1 to TRBJ2-2; D is uncertain. CDR1 and CDR2 from the germline V gene are SGHRS and YFSETQ. Trimming cost V 4 bases and J 1 base, with 20 bases left between them. The CDR3 is made up of 18 amino acids. The CDR3 bases are TGCGCCAGCAGCCAAGCTCCCATCGCATCCCAGAACACCGGGGAGCTGTTTCTT. Translated: CASSQAPIASQNTGELFL.

This clonotype was picked up many times. The chain links TRBV9 to TRBJ1-5; D remains unclear. V was clipped by 0 bases and J by 4 bases, with 8 bases between them. Germline values: CDR1 SGDLS, CDR2 YYNGEE. The CDR3 extends over 14 amino acids. CDR3 nucleotides: TGTGCCAGCAGCGTAGACAGTTGGAATCAGCCCCAGCATTTT. Protein product: CASSVDSWNQPQHF.

Regarding this clonotype: This sequence may be a read error, since a much larger clone differs from it by one base. The V and J genes are TRBV20-1 and TRBJ1-2, with 9 bases identical to TRBD1. The ends lost 2 bases at V and 7 bases at J; junction bases unmatched: 5. From germline, CDR1 is DFQATT and CDR2 SNEGSKA (reference sequence). The CDR3 covers 13 residues. Here the CDR3 DNA reads TGCAGTGCTAGAAAGGGACAGGGCTGTGGCTACACCTTC. Translated, it gives CSARKGQGCGYTF.

The chain couples TRBV25-1 to TRBJ2-7; the match to TRBD1 covers 8 bases. This CDR3 region has 14 residues. V was pared by 8 bases and J by 4 bases, with 10 bases of the junction left unmatched. Germline V gene lookup returns CDR1 MGHDK and CDR2 SYGVNS. The CDR3 DNA is TGTGCCAGCCAAGTGGGGACAGGACGTTACGAGCAGTACTTC. Protein product: CASQVGTGRYEQYF.

The CDR3 loop reads CASSQVVEQYF. The DNA for the CDR3 is TGTGCCAGCAGCCAAGTCGTCGAGCAGTACTTC. The J gene is TRBJ2-7, the V gene TRBV7-9; D is unclear. Germline V gene data show CDR1 as SEHNR and CDR2 as FQNEAQ (reference sequence). This CDR3 has 11 amino acids. V was trimmed by 5 bases and J by 6 bases, leaving 8 bases between them. Complete variable domain (other parts from reference TRBV7-9 and TRBJ2-7): DTGVSQNPRHKITKRGQNVTFRCDPISEHNRLYWYRQTLGQGPEFLTYFQNEAQLEKSRLLSDRFSAERPKGSFSTLEIQRTEQGDSAMYLCASSQVVEQYFGPGTRLTVT.

This clonotype has more than one count but fewer than ten. The CDR3 DNA is TGTGCCAGCAGCCCCCTCGGGGCAGAGCTAGACACTGAAGCTTTCTTT. It codes for CASSPLGAELDTEAFF. The genes are TRBV7-3 and TRBJ1-1, with D possibly TRBD1 on 5 matching bases. V lost 5 bases and J lost 3, with 19 bases in between. Germline CDR1 and CDR2: SGHTA and FQGTGA. The CDR3 length is 16 residues.